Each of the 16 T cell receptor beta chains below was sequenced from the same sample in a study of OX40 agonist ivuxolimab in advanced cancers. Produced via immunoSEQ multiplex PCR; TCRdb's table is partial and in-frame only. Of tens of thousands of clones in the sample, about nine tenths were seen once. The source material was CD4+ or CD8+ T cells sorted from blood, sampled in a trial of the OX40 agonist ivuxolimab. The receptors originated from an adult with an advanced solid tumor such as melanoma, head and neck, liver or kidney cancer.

CDR3 DNA: TGTGCCAGCTCAGGGGGACAAGCATACATCGGGGAGCTGTTTTTT. Its protein is CASSGGQAYIGELFF. V usage is TRBV18 and J usage is TRBJ2-2; perhaps TRBD1 as D (6 bases). Looked up from germline, CDR1 is KGHSH and CDR2 is LQKENI. This CDR3 is 15 amino acids long. V shed 5 bases and J shed 7 bases, with 17 bases lying between them. Filled out from reference TRBV18 and TRBJ2-2, the complete variable domain reads NAGVMQNPRHLVRRRGQEARLRCSPMKGHSHVYWYRQLPEEGLKFMVYLQKENIIDESGMPKERFSAEFPKEGPSILRIQQVVRGDSAAYFCASSGGQAYIGELFFGEGSRLTVL.

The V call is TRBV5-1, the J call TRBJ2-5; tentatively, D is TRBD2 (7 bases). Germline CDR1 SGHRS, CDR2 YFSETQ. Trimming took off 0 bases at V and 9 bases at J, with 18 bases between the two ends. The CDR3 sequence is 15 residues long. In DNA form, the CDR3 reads TGCGCCAGCAGCTTGGTGCAGGAGGGGGGGTCGGCCCAGTACTTC. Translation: CASSLVQEGGSAQYF.

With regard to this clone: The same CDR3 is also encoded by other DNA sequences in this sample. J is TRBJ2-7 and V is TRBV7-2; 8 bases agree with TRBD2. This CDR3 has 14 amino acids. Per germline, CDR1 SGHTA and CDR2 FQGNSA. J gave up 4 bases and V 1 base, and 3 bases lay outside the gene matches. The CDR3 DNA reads TGTGCCAGCAGCTTAGGCCTAGCGGGTTACGAGCAGTACTTC. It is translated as CASSLGLAGYEQYF.

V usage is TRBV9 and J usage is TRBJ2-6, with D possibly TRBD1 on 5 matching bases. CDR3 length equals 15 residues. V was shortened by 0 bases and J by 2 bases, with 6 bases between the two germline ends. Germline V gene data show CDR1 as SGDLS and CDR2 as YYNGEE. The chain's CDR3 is CASSVGGAGANVLTF. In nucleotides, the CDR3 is TGTGCCAGCAGCGTAGGGGGCGCTGGGGCCAACGTCCTGACTTTC.

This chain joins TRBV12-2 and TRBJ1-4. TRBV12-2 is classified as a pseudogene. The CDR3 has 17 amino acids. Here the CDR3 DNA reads TGTGCAAGTCGCCCCGGGACGCCTTTTATGTCTAATGAAAAACTGTTTTTT. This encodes CASRPGTPFMSNEKLFF.

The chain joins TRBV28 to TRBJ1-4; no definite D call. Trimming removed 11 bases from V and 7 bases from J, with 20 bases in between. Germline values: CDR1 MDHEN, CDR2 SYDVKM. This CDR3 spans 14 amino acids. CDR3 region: CACTGTDEGEKLFF. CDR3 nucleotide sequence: TGTGCCTGCACGGGAACGGACGAAGGTGAAAAACTGTTTTTT.

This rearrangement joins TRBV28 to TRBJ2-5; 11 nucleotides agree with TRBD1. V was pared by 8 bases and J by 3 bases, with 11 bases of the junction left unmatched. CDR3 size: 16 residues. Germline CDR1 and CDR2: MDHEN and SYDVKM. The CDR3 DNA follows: TGTGCCAGCCTGGGACAGGGGGTAGTTTCGAAAGAGACCCAGTACTTC. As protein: CASLGQGVVSKETQYF.

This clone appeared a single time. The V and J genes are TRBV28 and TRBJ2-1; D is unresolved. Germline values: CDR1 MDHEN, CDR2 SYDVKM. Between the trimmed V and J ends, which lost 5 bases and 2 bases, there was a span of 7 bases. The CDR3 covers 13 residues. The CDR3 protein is CASSLGPYNEQFF. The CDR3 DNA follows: TGTGCCAGCAGTCTGGGCCCCTACAATGAGCAGTTCTTC.

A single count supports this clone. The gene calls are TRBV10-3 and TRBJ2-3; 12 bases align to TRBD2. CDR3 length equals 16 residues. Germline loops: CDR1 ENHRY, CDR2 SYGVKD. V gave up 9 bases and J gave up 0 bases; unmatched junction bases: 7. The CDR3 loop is CAIESGTSGSTDTQYF. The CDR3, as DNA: TGTGCCATTGAGTCTGGGACTAGCGGGAGCACAGATACGCAGTATTTT.

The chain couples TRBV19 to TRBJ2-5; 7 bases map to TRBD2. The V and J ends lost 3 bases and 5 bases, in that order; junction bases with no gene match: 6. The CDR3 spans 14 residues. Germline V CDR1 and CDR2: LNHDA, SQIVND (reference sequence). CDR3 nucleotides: TGTGCCAGTAGTATTCCGGGAGGCCGTGAGACCCAGTACTTC. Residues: CASSIPGGRETQYF.

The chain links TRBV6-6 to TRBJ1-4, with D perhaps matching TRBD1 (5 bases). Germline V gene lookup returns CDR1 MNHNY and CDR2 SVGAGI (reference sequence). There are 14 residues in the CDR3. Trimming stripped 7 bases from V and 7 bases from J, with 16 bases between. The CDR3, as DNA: TGTGCCAGCAAGGCATGGCAGGGAAGTGAAAAACTGTTTTTT. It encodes CASKAWQGSEKLFF.

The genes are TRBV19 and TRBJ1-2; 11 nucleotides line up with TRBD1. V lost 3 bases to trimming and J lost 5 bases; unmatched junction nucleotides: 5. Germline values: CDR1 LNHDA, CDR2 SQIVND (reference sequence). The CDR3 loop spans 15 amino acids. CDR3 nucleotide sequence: TGTGCCAGTAGTATCCAGGGACAGGGGGTGTATGGCTACACCTTC. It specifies CASSIQGQGVYGYTF.

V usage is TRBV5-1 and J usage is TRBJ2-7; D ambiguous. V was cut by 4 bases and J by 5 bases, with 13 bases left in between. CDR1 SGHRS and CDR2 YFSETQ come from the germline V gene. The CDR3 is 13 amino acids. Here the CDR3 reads CASSHPLDNEQYF. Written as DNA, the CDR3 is TGCGCCAGCAGCCATCCTCTAGATAACGAGCAGTACTTC.

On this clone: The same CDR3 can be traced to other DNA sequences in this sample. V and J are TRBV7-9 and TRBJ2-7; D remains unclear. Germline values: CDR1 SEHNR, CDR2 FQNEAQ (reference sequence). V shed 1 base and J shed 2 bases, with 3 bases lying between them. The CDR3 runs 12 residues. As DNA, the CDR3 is TGTGCCAGCAGCTTAGATCCCTACGAGCAGTACTTC. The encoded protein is CASSLDPYEQYF.

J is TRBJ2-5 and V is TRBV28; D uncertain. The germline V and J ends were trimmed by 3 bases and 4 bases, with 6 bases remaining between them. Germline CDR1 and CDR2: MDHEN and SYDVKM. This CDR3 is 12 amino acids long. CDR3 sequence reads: CASSFRRETQYF. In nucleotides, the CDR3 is TGTGCCAGCAGTTTTCGGAGAGAGACCCAGTACTTC.

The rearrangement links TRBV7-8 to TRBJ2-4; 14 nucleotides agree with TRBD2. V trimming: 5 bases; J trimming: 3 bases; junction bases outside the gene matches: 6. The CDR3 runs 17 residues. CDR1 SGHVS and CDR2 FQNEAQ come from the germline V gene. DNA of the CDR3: TGTGCCAGCAGCCCAGGGACTAGCGGGAGCGGCAAAAACATTCAGTACTTC. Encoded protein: CASSPGTSGSGKNIQYF.